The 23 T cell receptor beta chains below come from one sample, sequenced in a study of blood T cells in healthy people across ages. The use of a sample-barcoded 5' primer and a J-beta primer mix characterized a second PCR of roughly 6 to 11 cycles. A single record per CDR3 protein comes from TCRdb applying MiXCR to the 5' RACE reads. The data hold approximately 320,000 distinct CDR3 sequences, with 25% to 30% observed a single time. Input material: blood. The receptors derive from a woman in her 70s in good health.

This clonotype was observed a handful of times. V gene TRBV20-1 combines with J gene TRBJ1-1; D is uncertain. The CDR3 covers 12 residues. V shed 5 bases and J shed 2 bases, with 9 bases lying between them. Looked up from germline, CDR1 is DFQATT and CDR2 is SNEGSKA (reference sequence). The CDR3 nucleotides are TGCAGTGCTCCAGGCTTTAACACTGAAGCTTTCTTT. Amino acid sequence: CSAPGFNTEAFF.

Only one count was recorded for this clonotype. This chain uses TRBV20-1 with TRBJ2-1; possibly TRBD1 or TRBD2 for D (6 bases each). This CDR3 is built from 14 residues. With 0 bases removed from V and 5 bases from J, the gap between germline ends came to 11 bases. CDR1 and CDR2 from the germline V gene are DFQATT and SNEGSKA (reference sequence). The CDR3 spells CSARDPGADNEQFF. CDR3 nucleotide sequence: TGCAGTGCTAGAGATCCGGGGGCAGACAATGAGCAGTTCTTC.

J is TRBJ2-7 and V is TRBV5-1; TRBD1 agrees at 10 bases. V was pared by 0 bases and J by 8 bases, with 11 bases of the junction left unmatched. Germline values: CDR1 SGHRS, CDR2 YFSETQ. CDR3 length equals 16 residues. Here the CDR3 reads CASSLDPTGGVSKQYF. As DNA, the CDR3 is TGCGCCAGCAGCTTGGACCCGACAGGGGGCGTCTCCAAGCAGTACTTC.

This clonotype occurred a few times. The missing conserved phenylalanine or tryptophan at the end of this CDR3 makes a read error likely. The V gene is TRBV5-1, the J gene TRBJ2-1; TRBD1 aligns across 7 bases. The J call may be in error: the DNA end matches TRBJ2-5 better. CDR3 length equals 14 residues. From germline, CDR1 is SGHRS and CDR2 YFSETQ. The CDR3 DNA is TGCGCCAGCAGTTTACAGGGGAAGTTCGAGACCCAGTACTCC. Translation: CASSLQGKFETQYS.

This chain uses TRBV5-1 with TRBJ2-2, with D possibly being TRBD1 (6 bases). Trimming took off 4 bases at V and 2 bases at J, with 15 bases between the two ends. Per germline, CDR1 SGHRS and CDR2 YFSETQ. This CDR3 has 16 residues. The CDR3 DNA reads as TGCGCCAGCAGCCTTAACGTCGGGACAAACACCGGGGAGCTGTTTTTT. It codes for CASSLNVGTNTGELFF.

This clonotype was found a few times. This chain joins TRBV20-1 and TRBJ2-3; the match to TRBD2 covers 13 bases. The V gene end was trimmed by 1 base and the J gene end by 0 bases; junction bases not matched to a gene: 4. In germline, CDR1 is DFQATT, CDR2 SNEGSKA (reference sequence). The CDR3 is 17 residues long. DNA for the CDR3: TGCAGTGCTAGAGGACTAGCGGGGGGTCTCAGCACAGATACGCAGTATTTT. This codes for CSARGLAGGLSTDTQYF.

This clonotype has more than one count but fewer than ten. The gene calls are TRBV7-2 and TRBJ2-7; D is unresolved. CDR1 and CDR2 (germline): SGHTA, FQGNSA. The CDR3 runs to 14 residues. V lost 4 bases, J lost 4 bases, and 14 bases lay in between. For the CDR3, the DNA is TGTGCCAGCAGCTGGAATACATTAAAATACGAGCAGTACTTC. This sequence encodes CASSWNTLKYEQYF.

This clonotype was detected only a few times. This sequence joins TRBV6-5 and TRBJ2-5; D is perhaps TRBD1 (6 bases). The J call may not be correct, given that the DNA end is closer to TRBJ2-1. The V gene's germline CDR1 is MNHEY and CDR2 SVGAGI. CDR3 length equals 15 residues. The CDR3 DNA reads TGTGCCAGCAGTTGGGACATATCTACGAACAATGAGCAGTTCTTC. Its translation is CASSWDISTNNEQFF.

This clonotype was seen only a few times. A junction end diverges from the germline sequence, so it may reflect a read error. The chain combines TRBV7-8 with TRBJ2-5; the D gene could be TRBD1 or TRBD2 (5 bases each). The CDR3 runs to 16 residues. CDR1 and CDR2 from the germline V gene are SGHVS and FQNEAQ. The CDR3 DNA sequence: TGTGCCGGCAGCTTAGAAAATCAGGGACCTGAAGAGACCCAGTACTTC. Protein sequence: CAGSLENQGPEETQYF.

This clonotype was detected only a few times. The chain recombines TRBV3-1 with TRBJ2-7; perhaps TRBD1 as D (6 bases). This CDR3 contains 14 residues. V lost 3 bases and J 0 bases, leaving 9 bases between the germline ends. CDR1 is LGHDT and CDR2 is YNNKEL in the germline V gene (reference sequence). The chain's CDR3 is CASSHLDSSYEQYF. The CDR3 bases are TGTGCCAGCAGCCACCTGGACAGCTCCTACGAGCAGTACTTC.

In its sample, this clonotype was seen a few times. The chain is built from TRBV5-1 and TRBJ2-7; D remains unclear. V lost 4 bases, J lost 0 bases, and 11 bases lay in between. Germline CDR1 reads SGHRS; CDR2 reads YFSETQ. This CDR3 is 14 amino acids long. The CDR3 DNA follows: TGCGCCAGCAGCCCCGACACAAACTCCTACGAGCAGTACTTC. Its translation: CASSPDTNSYEQYF.

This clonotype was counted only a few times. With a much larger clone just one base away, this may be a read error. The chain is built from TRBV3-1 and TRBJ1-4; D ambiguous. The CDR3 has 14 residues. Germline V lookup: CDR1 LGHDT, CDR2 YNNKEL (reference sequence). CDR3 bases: TGTGCCGGCAGCCAAGCGGGGTGGGGTGAAAAACTGTTTTTT. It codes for CAGSQAGWGEKLFF.

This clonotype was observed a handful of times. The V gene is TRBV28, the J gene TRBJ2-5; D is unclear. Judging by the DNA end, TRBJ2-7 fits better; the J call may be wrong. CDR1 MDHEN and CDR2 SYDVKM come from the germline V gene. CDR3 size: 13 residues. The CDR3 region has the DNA TGTGCCAGCTCGCGACTTCTGTCCTACGAGCAGTACTTC. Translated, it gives CASSRLLSYEQYF.

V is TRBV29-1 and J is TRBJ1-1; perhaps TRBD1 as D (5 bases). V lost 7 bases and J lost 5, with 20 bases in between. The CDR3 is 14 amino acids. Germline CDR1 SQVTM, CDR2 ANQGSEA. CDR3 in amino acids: CSAREGQGKTEAFF. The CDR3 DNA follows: TGCAGCGCTCGCGAGGGGCAGGGTAAAACTGAAGCTTTCTTT.

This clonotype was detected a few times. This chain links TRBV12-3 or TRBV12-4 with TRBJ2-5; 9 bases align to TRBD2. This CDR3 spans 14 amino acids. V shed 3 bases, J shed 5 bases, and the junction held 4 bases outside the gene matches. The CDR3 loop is CASSFPSGRETQYF. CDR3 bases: TGTGCCAGCAGTTTCCCCAGCGGGAGGGAGACCCAGTACTTC.

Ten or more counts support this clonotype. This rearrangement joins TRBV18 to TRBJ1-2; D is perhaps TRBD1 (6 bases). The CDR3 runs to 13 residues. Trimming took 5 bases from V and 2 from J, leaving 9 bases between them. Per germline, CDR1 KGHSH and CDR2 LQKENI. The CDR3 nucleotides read TGTGCCAGCTCAGCGGACAGCAACTATGGCTACACCTTC. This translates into CASSADSNYGYTF. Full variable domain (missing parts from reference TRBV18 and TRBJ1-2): NAGVMQNPRHLVRRRGQEARLRCSPMKGHSHVYWYRQLPEEGLKFMVYLQKENIIDESGMPKERFSAEFPKEGPSILRIQQVVRGDSAAYFCASSADSNYGYTFGSGTRLTVV.

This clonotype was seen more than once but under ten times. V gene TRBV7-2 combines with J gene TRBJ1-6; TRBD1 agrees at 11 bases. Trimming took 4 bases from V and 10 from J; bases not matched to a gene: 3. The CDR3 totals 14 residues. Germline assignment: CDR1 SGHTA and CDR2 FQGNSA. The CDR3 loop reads CASSYRDRGSPLHF. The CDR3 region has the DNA TGTGCCAGCAGCTACCGGGACAGGGGGTCACCCCTCCACTTT.

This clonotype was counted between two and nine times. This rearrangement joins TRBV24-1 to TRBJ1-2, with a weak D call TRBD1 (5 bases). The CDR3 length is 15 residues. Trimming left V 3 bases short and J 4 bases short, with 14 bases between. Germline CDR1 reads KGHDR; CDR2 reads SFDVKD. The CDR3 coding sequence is TGTGCCACCAGTGATGGACCGGGACCGCCCTATGGCTACACCTTC. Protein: CATSDGPGPPYGYTF.

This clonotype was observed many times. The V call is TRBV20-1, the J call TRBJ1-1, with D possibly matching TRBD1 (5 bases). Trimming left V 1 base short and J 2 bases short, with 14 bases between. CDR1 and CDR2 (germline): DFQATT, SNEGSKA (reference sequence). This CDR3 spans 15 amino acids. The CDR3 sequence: CSARAPQGENTEAFF. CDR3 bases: TGCAGTGCTAGAGCCCCCCAGGGAGAAAACACTGAAGCTTTCTTT.

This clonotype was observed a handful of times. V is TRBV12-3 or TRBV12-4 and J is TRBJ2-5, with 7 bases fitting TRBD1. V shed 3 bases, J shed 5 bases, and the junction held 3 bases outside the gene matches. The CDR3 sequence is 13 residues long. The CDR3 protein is CASSFTGDETQYF. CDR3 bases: TGTGCCAGCAGTTTTACAGGGGACGAGACCCAGTACTTC.

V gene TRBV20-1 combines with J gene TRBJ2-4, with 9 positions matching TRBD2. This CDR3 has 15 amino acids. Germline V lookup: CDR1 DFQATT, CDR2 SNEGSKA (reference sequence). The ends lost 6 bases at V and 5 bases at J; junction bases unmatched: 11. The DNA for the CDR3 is TGCAGTGCCCCTAAGGGGGGACTAGCTCAAAACATTCAGTACTTC. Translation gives CSAPKGGLAQNIQYF.

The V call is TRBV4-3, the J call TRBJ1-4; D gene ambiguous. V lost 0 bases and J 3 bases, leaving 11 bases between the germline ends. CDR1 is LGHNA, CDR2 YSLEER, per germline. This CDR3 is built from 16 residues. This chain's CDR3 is CASSQDYRVANEKLFF. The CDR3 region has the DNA TGCGCCAGCAGCCAAGATTATCGGGTAGCTAATGAAAAACTGTTTTTT.

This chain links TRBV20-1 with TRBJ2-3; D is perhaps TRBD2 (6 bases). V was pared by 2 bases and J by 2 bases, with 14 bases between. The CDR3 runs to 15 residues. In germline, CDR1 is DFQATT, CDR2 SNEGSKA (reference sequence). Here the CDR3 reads CSARTGELFTDTQYF. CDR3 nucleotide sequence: TGCAGTGCTAGAACGGGGGAGCTCTTCACAGATACGCAGTATTTT.